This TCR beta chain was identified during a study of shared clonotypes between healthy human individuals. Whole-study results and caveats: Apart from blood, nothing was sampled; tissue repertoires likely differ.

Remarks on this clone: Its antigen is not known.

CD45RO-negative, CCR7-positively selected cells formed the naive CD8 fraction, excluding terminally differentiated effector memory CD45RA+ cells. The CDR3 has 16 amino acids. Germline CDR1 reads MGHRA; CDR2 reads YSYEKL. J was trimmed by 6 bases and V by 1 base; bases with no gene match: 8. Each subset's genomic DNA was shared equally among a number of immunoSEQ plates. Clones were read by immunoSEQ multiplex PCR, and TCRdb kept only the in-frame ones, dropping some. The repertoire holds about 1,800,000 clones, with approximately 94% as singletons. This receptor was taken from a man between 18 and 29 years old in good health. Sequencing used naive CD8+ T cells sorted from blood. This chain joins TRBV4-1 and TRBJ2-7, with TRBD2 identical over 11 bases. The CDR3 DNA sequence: TGCGCCAGCAGCCAAGGGTTAGCGGGAGGGCCGCCCGAGCAGTACTTC. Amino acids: CASSQGLAGGPPEQYF.